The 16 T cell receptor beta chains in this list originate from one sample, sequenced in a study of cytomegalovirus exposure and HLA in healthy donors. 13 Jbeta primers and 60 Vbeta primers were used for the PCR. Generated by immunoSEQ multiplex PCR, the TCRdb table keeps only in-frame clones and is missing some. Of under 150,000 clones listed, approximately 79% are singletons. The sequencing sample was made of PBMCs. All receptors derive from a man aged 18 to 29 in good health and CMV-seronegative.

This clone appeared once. The DNA of the CDR3 is TGCGCCAGCAGCTTCTTACCTAGTGGGAACACTGAAGCTTTCTTT. Residues: CASSFLPSGNTEAFF. The V gene is TRBV5-1, the J gene TRBJ1-1; no reliable D call. The CDR3 extends over 15 amino acids. The germline V gene has CDR1 SGHRS and CDR2 YFSETQ. The V gene lost 2 bases and the J gene lost 1 base, with 12 bases spanning the gap.

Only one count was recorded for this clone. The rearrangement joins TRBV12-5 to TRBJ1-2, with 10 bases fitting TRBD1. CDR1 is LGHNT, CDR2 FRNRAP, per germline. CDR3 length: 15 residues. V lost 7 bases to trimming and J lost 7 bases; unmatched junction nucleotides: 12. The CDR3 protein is CASASGGTGVGGYTF. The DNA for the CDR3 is TGTGCTAGTGCCTCGGGCGGGACAGGGGTTGGTGGCTACACCTTC.

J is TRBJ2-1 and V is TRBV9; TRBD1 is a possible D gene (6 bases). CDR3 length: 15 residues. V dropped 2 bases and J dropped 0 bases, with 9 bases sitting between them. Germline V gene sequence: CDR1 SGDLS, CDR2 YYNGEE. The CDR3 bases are TGTGCCAGCAGCGTTACAGGGAGCTCCTACAATGAGCAGTTCTTC. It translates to CASSVTGSSYNEQFF.

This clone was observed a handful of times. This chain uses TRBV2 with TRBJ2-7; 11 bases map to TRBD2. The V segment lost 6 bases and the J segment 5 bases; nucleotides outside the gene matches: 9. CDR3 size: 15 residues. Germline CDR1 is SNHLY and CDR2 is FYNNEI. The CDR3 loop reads CASSSSRTSGHEQYF. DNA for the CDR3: TGTGCCAGCAGCAGCTCACGGACTAGCGGGCACGAGCAGTACTTC.

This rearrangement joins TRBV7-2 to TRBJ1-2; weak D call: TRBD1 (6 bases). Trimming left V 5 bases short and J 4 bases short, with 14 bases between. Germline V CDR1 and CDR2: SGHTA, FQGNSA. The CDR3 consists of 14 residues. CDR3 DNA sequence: TGTGCCAGCAGCCAAGGGGGGGTCCCCTATGGCTACACCTTC. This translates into CASSQGGVPYGYTF.

CDR3 amino acids: CASSELSGGQGGSVCNQPQHF. Here the CDR3 DNA reads TGCGCCAGCAGTGAGCTATCAGGGGGCCAAGGGGGCTCAGTATGCAATCAGCCCCAGCATTTT. The V gene is TRBV10-1, the J gene TRBJ1-5, with 8 bases fitting TRBD1. J was trimmed by 2 bases and V by 2 bases; bases with no gene match: 20. Germline V gene lookup returns CDR1 WNHNN and CDR2 SYGVQD (reference sequence). The CDR3 contains 21 residues.

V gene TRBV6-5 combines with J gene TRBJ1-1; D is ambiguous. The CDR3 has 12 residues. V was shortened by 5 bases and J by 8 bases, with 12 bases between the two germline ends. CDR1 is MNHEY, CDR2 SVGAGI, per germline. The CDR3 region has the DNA TGTGCCAGCAGTGAAGTGGGAGGGGAAGCTTTCTTT. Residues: CASSEVGGEAFF.

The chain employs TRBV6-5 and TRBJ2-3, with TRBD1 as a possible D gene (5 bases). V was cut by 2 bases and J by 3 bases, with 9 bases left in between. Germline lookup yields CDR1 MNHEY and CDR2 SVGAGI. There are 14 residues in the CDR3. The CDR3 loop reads CASSYNAGTDTQYF. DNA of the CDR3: TGTGCCAGCAGTTACAACGCAGGGACAGATACGCAGTATTTT.

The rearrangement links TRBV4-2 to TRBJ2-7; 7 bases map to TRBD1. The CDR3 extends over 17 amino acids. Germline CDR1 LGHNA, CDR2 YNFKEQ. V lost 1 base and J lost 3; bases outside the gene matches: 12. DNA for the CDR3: TGTGCCAGCAGCCAAGTTATCTTCACAGGGGACCGCTACGAGCAGTACTTC. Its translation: CASSQVIFTGDRYEQYF.

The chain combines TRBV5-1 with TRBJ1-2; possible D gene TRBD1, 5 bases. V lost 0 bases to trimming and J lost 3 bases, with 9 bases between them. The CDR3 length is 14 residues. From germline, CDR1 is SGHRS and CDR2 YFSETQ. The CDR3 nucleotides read TGCGCCAGCAGCTTGGCTTTAGGGGACTATGGCTACACCTTC. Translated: CASSLALGDYGYTF.

CDR3 DNA: TGTGCCAGCAGCTCTTACAGGAACACTGAAGCTTTCTTT. This codes for CASSSYRNTEAFF. The V call is TRBV5-6, the J call TRBJ1-1; no firm D call. The CDR3 has 13 residues. The germline V gene has CDR1 SGHDT and CDR2 YYEEEE. Trimming took 3 bases from V and 1 from J, leaving 7 bases between them.

The DNA for the CDR3 is TGCGCCAGCAGCCTGCCAGGGACGGCGGGGGAGCAGTACTTC. It codes for CASSLPGTAGEQYF. The chain joins TRBV4-1 to TRBJ2-7; D might be TRBD2 (6 bases). Germline V CDR1 and CDR2: MGHRA, YSYEKL. V lost 4 bases to trimming and J lost 7 bases, with 17 bases between them. This CDR3 spans 14 amino acids.

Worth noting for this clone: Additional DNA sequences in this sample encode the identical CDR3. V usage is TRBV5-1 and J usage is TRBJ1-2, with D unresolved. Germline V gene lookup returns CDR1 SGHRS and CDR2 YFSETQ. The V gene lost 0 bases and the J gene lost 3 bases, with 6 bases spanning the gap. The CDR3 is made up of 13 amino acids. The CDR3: CASSLEQHYGYTF. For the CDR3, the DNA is TGCGCCAGCAGCTTGGAACAGCACTATGGCTACACCTTC.

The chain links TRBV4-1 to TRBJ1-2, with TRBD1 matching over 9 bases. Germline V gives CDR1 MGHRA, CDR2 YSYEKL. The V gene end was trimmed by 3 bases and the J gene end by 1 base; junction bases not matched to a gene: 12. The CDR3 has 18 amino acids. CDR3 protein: CASSHIRDRAYFNYGYTF. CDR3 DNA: TGCGCCAGCAGCCATATCCGGGACAGGGCCTACTTTAACTATGGCTACACCTTC.

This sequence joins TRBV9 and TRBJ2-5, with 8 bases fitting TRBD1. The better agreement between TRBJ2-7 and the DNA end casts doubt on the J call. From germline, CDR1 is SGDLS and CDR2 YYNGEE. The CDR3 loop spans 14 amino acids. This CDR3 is CASSGTGGGYEQYF. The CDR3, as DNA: TGTGCCAGCAGCGGTACAGGGGGAGGATACGAGCAGTACTTC.

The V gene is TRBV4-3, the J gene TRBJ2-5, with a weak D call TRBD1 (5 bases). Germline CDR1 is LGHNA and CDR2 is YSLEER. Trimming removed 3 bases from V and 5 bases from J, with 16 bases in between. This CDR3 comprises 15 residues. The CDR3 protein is CASSHYQGGRETQYF. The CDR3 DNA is TGCGCCAGCAGCCATTATCAGGGCGGCAGGGAGACCCAGTACTTC.